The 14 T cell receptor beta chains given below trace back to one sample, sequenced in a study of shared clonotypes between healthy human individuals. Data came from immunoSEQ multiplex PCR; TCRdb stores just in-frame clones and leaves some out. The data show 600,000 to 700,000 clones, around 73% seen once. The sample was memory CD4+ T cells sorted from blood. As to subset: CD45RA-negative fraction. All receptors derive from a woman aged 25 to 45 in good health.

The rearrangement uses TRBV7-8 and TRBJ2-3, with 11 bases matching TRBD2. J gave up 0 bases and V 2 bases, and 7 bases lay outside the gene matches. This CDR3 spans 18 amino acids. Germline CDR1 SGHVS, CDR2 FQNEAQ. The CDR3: CASSLSSGRPRSTDTQYF. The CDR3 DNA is TGTGCCAGCAGCTTATCTAGCGGGAGGCCTAGGAGCACAGATACGCAGTATTTT.

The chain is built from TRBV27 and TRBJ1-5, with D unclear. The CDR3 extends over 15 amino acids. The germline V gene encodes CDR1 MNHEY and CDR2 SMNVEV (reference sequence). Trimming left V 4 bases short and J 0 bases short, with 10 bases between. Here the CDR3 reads CASSSWASSNQPQHF. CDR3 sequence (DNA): TGTGCCAGCAGTTCCTGGGCCTCTAGCAATCAGCCCCAGCATTTT.

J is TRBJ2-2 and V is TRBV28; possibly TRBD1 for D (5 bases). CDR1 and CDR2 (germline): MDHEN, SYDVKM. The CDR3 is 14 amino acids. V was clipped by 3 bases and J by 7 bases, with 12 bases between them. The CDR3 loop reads CASSFISGYGELFF. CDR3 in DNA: TGTGCCAGCAGTTTCATCTCAGGGTACGGGGAGCTGTTTTTT. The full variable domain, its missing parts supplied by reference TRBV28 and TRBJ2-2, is DVKVTQSSRYLVKRTGEKVFLECVQDMDHENMFWYRQDPGLGLRLIYFSYDVKMKEKGDIPEGYSVSREKKERFSLILESASTNQTSMYLCASSFISGYGELFFGEGSRLTVL.

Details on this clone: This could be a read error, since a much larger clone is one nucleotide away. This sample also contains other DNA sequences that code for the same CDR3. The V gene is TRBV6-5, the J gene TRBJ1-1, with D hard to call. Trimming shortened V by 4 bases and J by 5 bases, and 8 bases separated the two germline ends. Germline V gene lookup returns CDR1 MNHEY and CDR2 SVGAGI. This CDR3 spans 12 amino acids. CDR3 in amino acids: CASSFRGTEAFF. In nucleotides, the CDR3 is TGTGCCAGCAGTTTTCGTGGAACTGAAGCTTTCTTT.

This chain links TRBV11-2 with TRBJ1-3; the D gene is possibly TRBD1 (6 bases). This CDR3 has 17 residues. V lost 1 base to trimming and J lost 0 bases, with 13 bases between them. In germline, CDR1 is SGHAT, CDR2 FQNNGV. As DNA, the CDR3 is TGTGCCAGCAGCTTAGTGCCAGGGACAAACTCTGGAAACACCATATATTTT. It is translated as CASSLVPGTNSGNTIYF.

The CDR3 here is CASSPRGRNSEAFF. The CDR3, as DNA: TGTGCCAGCTCACCCCGGGGCAGAAACTCTGAAGCTTTCTTT. This chain joins TRBV18 and TRBJ1-1, with a weak D call TRBD1 (5 bases). Looked up from germline, CDR1 is KGHSH and CDR2 is LQKENI. CDR3 length: 14 residues. V gave up 3 bases and J gave up 6 bases, with 14 bases separating them.

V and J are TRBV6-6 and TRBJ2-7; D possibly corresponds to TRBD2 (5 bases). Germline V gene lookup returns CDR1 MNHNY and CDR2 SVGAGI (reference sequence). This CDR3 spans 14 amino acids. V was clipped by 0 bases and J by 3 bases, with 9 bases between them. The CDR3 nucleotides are TGTGCCAGCAGTTACTCGAAGGCGGGCTACGAGCAGTACTTC. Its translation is CASSYSKAGYEQYF.

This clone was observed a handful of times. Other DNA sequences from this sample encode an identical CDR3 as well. DNA for the CDR3: TGTGCCAGCAGTCCGACTAGCGGGATCTACAATGAGCAGTTCTTC. Protein product: CASSPTSGIYNEQFF. The V call is TRBV27, the J call TRBJ2-1; 11 positions agree with TRBD2. The CDR3 is made up of 15 amino acids. CDR1 and CDR2 (germline): MNHEY, SMNVEV (reference sequence). Trimming took 5 bases from V and 3 from J; bases not matched to a gene: 3.

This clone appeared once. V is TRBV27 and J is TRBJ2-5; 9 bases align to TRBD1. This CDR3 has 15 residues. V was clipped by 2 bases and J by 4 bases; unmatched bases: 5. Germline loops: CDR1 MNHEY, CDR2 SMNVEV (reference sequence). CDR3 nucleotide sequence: TGTGCCAGCAGTTTAAGAGGACAGGGGCCAGAGACCCAGTACTTC. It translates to CASSLRGQGPETQYF.

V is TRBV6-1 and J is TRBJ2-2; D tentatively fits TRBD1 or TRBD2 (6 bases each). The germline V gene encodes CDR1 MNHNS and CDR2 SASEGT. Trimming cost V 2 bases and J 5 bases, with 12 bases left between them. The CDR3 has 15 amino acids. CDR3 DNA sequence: TGTGCCAGCAGTGAACCGGGGGCGGTTACCGGGGAGCTGTTTTTT. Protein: CASSEPGAVTGELFF.

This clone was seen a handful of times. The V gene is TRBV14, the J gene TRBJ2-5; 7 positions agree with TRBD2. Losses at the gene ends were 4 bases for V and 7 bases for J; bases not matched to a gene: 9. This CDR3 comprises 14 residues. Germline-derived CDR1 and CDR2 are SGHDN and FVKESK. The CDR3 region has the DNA TGTGCCAGCAGCCCTTCCGGACTAGATGGGACCCAGTACTTC. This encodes CASSPSGLDGTQYF.

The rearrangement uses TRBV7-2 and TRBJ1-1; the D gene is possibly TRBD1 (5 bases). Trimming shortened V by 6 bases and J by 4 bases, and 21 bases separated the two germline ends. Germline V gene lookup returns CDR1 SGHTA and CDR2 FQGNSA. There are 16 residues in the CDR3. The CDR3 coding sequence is TGTGCCAGCAGATTAAACCGGCGGGGGATGATCACTGAAGCTTTCTTT. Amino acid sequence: CASRLNRRGMITEAFF. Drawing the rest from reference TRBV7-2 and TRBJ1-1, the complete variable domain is GAGVSQSPSNKVTEKGKDVELRCDPISGHTALYWYRQSLGQGLEFLIYFQGNSAPDKSGLPSDRFSAERTGGSVSTLTIQRTQQEDSAVYLCASRLNRRGMITEAFFGQGTRLTVV.

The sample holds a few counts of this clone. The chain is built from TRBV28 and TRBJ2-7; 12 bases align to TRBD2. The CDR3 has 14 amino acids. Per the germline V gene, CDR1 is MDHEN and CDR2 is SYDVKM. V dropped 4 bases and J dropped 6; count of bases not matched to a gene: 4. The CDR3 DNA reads TGTGCCAGCAGTTCGGCTAGCGGGAGGGGCGAGCAGTACTTC. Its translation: CASSSASGRGEQYF.

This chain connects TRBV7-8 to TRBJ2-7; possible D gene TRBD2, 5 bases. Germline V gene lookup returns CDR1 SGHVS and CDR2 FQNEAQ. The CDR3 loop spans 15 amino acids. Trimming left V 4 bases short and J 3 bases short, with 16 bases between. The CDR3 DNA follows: TGTGCCAGCAGCTCCCCTCGAGGGCGAAACTACGAGCAGTACTTC. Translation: CASSSPRGRNYEQYF.